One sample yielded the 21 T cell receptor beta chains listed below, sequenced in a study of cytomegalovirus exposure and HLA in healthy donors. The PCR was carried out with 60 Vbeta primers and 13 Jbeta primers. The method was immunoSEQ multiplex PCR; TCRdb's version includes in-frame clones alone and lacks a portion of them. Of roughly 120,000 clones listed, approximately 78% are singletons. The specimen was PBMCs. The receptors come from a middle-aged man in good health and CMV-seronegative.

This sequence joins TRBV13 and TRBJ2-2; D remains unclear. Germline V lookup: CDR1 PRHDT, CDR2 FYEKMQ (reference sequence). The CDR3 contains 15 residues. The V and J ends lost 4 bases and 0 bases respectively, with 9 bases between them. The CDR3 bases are TGTGCCAGCAGCTCACTTACCGCGAACACCGGGGAGCTGTTTTTT. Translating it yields CASSSLTANTGELFF. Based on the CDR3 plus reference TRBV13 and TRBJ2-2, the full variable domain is AAGVIQSPRHLIKEKRETATLKCYPIPRHDTVYWYQQGPGQDPQFLISFYEKMQSDKGSIPDRFSAQQFSDYHSELNMSSLELGDSALYFCASSSLTANTGELFFGEGSRLTVL.

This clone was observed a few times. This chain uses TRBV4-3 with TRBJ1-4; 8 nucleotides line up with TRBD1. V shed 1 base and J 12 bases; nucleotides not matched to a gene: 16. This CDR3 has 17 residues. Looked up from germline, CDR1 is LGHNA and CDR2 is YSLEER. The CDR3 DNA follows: TGCGCCAGCAGCCAAGGAAGGGCGACAGGGGCCGGCGGGGAACTGTTTTTT. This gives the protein CASSQGRATGAGGELFF.

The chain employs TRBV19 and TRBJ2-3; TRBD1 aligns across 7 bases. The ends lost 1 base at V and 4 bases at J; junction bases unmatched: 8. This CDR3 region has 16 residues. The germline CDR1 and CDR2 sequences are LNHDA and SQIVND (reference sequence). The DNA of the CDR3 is TGTGCCAGTAGTATAGGCGGCAGGGGGACGCCAGATACGCAGTATTTT. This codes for CASSIGGRGTPDTQYF.

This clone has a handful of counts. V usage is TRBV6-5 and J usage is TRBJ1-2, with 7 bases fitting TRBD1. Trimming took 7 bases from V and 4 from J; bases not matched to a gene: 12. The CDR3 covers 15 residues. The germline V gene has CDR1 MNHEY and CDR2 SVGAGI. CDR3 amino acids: CASIIEPGGSYGYTF. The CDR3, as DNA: TGTGCCAGCATCATCGAGCCAGGGGGTTCCTATGGCTACACCTTC.

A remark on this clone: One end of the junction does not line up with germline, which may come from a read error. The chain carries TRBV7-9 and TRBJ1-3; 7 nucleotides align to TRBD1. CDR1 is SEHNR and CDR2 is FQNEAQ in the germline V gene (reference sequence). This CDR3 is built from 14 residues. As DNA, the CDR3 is TGTTCCAGCAGTACCGACAGGGTTGGAAACACCATATATTTT. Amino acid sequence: CSSSTDRVGNTIYF.

CDR3 DNA sequence: TGTGCCAGCTCACCAAACAGGGGGAGTGGGTTAACTTCACCCCTCCACTTT. It specifies CASSPNRGSGLTSPLHF. The chain uses TRBV18 and TRBJ1-6, with 8 bases fitting TRBD1. Germline lookup yields CDR1 KGHSH and CDR2 LQKENI. V gave up 2 bases and J gave up 9 bases; unmatched junction bases: 12. This CDR3 region has 17 residues.

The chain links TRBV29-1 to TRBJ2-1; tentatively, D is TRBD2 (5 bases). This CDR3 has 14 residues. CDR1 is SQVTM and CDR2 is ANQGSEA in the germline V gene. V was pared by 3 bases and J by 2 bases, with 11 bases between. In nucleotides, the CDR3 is TGCAGCGTTGATTCCTCGGGGACCTACAATGAGCAGTTCTTC. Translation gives CSVDSSGTYNEQFF.

CDR3 sequence: CASSQGVRTGGKNEQFF. In nucleotides, the CDR3 is TGTGCCAGCAGCCAAGGGGTCAGGACAGGGGGAAAAAATGAGCAGTTCTTC. The chain combines TRBV4-2 with TRBJ2-1, with 10 nucleotides matching TRBD1. Trimming removed 1 base from V and 7 bases from J; junction bases left unmatched: 10. The CDR3 is 17 residues long. Germline CDR1 LGHNA, CDR2 YNFKEQ.

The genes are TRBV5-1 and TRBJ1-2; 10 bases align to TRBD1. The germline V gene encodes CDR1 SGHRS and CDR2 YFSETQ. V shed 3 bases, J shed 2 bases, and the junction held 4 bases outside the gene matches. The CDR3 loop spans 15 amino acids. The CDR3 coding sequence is TGCGCCAGCAGCTCCGGGACAGGGGAGAACTATGGCTACACCTTC. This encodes CASSSGTGENYGYTF.

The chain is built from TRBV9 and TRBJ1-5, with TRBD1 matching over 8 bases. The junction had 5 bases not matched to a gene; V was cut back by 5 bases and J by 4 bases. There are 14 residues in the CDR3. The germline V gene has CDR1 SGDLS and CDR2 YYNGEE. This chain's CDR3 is CASSGTGLNQPQHF. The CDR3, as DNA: TGTGCCAGCAGTGGGACAGGCCTTAATCAGCCCCAGCATTTT.

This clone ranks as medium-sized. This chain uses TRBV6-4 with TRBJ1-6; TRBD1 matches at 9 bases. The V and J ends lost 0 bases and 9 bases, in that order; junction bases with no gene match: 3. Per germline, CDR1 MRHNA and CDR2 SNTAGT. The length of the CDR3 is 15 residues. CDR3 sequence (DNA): TGTGCCAGCAGTGACTCGAGGGACAGGGCTTCACCCCTCCACTTT. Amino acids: CASSDSRDRASPLHF.

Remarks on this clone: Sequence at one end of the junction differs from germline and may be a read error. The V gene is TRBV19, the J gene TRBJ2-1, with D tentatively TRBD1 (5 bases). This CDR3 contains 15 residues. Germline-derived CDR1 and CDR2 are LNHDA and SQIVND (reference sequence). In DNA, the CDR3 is TGTGCCAGTAGTATTCTTGCAGGGCTTGTCAATGAGAAGTTCTTC. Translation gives CASSILAGLVNEKFF.

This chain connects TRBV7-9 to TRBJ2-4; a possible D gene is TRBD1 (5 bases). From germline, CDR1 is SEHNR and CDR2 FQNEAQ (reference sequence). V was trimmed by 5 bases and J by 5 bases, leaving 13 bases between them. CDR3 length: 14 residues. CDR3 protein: CASSNGHKENIQYF. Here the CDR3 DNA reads TGTGCCAGCAGCAACGGACATAAGGAAAACATTCAGTACTTC.

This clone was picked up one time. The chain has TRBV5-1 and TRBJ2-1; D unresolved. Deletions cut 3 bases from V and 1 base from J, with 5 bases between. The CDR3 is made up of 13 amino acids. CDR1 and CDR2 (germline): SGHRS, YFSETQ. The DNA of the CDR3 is TGCGCCAGCAGCTGGGCTTCCTACAATGAGCAGTTCTTC. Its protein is CASSWASYNEQFF.

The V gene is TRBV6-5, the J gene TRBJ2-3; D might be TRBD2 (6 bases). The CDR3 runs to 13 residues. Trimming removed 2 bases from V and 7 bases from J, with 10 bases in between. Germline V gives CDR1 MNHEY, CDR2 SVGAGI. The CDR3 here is CASSYGGENTQYF. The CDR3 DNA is TGTGCCAGCAGTTACGGCGGGGAGAATACGCAGTATTTT.

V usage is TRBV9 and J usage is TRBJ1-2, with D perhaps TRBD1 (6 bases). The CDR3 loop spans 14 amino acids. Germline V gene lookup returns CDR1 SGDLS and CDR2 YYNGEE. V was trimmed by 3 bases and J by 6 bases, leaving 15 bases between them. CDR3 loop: CASSALQGADGYTF. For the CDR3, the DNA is TGTGCCAGCAGCGCGCTACAGGGAGCGGATGGCTACACCTTC.

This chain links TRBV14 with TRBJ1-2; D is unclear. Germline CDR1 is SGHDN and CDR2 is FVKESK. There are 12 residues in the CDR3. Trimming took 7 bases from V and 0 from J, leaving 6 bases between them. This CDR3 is CASTNSNYGYTF. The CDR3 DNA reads TGTGCCAGCACCAACTCTAACTATGGCTACACCTTC.

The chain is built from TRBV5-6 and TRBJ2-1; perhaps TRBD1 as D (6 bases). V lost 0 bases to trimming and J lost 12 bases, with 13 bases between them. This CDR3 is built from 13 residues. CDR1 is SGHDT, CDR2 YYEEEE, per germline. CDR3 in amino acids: CASSLGQGKGQFF. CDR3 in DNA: TGTGCCAGCAGCTTGGGGCAGGGGAAAGGGCAGTTCTTC.

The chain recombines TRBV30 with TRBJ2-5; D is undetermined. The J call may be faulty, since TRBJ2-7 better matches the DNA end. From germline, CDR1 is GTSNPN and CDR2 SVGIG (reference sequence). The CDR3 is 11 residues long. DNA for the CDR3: TGTGCCTGGAGGTCCCAGGTCGAGCAGTACTTC. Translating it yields CAWRSQVEQYF.

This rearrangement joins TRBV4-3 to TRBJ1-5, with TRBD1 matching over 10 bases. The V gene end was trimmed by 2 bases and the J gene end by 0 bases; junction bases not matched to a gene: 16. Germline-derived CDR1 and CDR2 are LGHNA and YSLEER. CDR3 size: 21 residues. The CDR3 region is CASSQPCTRDRGQYSNQPQHF. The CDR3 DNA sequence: TGCGCCAGCAGCCAACCGTGCACCCGGGACAGGGGACAGTATAGCAATCAGCCCCAGCATTTT.

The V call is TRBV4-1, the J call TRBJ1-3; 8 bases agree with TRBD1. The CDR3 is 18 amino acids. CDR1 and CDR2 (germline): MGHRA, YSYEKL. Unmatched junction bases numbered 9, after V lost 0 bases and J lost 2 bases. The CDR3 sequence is CASSQDGTGLMAGNTIYF. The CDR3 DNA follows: TGCGCCAGCAGCCAAGATGGGACAGGTTTGATGGCTGGAAACACCATATATTTT.